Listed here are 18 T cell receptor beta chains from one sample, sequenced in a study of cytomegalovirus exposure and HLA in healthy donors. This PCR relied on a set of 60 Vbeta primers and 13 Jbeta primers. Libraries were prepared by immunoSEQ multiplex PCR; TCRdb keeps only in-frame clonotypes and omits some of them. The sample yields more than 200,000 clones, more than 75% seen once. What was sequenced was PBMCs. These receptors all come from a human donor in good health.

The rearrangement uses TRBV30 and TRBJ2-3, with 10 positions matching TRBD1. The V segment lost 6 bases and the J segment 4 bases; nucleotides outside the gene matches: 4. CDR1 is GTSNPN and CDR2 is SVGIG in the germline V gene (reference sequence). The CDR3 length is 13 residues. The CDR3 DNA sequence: TGTGCCTGTAAGACAGGGGGCGCAGATACGCAGTATTTT. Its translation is CACKTGGADTQYF. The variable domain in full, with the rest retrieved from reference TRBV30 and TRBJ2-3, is SQTIHQWPATLVQPVGSPLSLECTVEGTSNPNLYWYRQAAGRGLQLLFYSVGIGQISSEVPQNLSASRPQDRQFILSSKKLLLSDSGFYLCACKTGGADTQYFGPGTRLTVL.

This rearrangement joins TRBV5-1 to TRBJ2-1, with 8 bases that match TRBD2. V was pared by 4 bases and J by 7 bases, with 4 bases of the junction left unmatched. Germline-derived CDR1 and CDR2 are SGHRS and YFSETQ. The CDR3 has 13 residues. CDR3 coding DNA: TGCGCCAGCAGCCGCCCTAGCGGGAATGAGCAGTTCTTC. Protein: CASSRPSGNEQFF.

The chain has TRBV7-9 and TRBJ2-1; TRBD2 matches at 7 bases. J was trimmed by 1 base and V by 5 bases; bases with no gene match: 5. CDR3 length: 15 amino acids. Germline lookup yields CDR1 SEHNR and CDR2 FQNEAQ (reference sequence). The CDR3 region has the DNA TGTGCCAGCAGCCCTGGACTAGGGTCCTACAATGAGCAGTTCTTC. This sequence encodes CASSPGLGSYNEQFF.

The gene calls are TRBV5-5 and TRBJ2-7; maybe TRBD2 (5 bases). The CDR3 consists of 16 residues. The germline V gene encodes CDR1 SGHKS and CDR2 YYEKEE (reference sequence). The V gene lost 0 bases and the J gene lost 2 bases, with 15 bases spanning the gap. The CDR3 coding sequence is TGTGCCAGCAGCTTGGCCAGACCGGTCGGGGCCTACGAGCAGTACTTC. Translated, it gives CASSLARPVGAYEQYF.

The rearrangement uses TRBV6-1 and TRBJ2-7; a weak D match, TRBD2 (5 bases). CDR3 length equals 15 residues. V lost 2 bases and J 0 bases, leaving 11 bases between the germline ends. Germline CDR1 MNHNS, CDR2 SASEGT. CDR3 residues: CASSETEDPSYEQYF. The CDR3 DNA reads TGTGCCAGCAGTGAAACGGAGGATCCCTCCTACGAGCAGTACTTC.

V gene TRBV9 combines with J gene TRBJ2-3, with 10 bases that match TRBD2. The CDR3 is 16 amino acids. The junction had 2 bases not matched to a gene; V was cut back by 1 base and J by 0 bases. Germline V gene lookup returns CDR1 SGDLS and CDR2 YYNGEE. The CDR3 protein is CASSVQAGGSTDTQYF. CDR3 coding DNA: TGTGCCAGCAGCGTACAAGCGGGAGGGAGCACAGATACGCAGTATTTT.

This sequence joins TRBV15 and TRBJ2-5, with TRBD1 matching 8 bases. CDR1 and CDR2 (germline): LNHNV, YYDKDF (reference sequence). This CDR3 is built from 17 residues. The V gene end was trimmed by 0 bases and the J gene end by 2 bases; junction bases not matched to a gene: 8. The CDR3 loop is CATSRDGRRTGQETQYF. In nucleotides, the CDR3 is TGTGCCACCAGCAGAGATGGTAGAAGGACAGGGCAAGAGACCCAGTACTTC.

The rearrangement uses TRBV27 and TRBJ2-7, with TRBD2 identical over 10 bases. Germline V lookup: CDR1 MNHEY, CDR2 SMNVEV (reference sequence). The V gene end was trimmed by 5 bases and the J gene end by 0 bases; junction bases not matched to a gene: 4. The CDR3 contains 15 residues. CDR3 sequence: CASSQSGGVSYEQYF. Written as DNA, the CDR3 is TGTGCCAGCAGTCAGAGCGGGGGGGTCTCCTACGAGCAGTACTTC.

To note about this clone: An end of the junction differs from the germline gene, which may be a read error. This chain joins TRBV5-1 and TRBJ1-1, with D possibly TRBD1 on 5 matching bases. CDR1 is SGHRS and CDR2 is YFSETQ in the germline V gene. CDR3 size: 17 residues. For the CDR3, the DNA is TGCGCCGGCAGCGCCCGGCGGGGCGAGGGGATGAACACTGAAGCTTTCTTT. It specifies CAGSARRGEGMNTEAFF.

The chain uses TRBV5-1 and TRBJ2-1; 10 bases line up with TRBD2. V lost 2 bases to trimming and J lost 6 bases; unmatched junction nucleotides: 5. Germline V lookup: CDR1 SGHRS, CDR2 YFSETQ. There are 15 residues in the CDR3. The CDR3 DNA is TGCGCCAGCAGCTTCCTAGCGGGAGTTTCCAATGAGCAGTTCTTC. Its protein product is CASSFLAGVSNEQFF. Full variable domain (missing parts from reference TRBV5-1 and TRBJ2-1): KAGVTQTPRYLIKTRGQQVTLSCSPISGHRSVSWYQQTPGQGLQFLFEYFSETQRNKGNFPGRFSGRQFSNSRSEMNVSTLELGDSALYLCASSFLAGVSNEQFFGPGTRLTVL.

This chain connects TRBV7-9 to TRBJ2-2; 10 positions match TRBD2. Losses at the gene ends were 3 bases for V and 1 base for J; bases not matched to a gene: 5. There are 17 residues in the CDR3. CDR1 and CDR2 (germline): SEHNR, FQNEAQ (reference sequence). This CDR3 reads CASSFPKREGNTGELFF. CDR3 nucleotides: TGTGCCAGCAGCTTCCCTAAGCGGGAGGGGAACACCGGGGAGCTGTTTTTT.

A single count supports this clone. CDR3 sequence reads: CASRETSGSNEQFF. CDR3 bases: TGTGCCAGCAGAGAGACTAGCGGGAGCAATGAGCAGTTCTTC. V is TRBV2 and J is TRBJ2-1; 12 nucleotides align to TRBD2. The V gene end was trimmed by 6 bases and the J gene end by 6 bases; junction bases not matched to a gene: 3. The germline V gene has CDR1 SNHLY and CDR2 FYNNEI. The CDR3 length is 14 residues. Full variable domain (outside the CDR3, taken from reference TRBV2 and TRBJ2-1): EPEVTQTPSHQVTQMGQEVILRCVPISNHLYFYWYRQILGQKVEFLVSFYNNEISEKSEIFDDQFSVERPDGSNFTLKIRSTKLEDSAMYFCASRETSGSNEQFFGPGTRLTVL.

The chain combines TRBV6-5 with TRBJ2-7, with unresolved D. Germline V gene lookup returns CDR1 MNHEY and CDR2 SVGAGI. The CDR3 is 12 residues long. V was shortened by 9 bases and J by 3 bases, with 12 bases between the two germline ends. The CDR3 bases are TGTGCCAGTCTGTCCCTAGTCTACGAGCAGTACTTC. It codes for CASLSLVYEQYF.

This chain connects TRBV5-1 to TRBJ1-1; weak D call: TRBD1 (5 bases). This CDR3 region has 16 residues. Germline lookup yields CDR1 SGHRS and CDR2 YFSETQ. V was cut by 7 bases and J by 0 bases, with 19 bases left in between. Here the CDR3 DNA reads TGCGCCAGCCGACGGGCGGGACGGAACATGAACACTGAAGCTTTCTTT. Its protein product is CASRRAGRNMNTEAFF.

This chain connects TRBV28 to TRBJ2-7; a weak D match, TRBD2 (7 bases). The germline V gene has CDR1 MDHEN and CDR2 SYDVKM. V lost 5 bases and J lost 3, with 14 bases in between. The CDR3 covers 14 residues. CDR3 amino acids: CASSLTGTNYEQYF. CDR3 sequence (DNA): TGTGCCAGCAGTCTAACAGGGACTAACTACGAGCAGTACTTC.

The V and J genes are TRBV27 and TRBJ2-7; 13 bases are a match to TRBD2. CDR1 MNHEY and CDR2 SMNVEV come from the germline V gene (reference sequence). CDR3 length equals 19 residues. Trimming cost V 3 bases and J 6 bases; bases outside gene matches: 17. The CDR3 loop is CASSFPTSGRGPPRIEQYF. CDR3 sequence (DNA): TGTGCCAGCAGTTTTCCAACTAGCGGGAGGGGCCCCCCTAGGATCGAGCAGTACTTC.

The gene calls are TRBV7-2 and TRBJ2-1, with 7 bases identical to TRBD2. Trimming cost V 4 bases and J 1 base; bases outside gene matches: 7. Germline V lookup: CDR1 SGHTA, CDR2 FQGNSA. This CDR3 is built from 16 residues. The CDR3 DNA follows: TGTGCCAGCAGCTCTGTTGGCGGGAGATCCTACAATGAGCAGTTCTTC. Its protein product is CASSSVGGRSYNEQFF. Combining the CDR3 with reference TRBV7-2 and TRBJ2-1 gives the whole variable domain GAGVSQSPSNKVTEKGKDVELRCDPISGHTALYWYRQSLGQGLEFLIYFQGNSAPDKSGLPSDRFSAERTGGSVSTLTIQRTQQEDSAVYLCASSSVGGRSYNEQFFGPGTRLTVL.

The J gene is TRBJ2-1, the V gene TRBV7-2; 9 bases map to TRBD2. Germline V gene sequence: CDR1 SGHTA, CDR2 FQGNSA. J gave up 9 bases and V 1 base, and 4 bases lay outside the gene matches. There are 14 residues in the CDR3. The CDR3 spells CASSLGLADPEQFF. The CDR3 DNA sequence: TGTGCCAGCAGCTTAGGACTAGCGGACCCTGAGCAGTTCTTC.